Listed here are 9 T cell receptor beta chains from one sample, sequenced in a study of cytomegalovirus exposure and HLA in healthy donors. Clones were read by immunoSEQ multiplex PCR, and TCRdb kept only the in-frame ones, dropping some. The sample shows approximately 120,000 clones, 80% to 90% of them seen only once. The specimen was PBMCs. These receptors all come from a woman aged 18-29 years in good health and CMV-seronegative.

The genes are TRBV7-8 and TRBJ1-2; 9 positions match TRBD1. CDR3 length: 15 residues. Germline V CDR1 and CDR2: SGHVS, FQNEAQ. Trimming removed 5 bases from V and 8 bases from J; junction bases left unmatched: 12. CDR3 nucleotides: TGTGCCAGCAGCCCCCGCCGGGACAGGGCCTGGGGCTACACCTTC. Translated: CASSPRRDRAWGYTF.

The chain has TRBV19 and TRBJ2-5, with 7 bases matching TRBD1. The CDR3 spans 17 residues. Germline lookup yields CDR1 LNHDA and CDR2 SQIVND (reference sequence). V lost 4 bases and J lost 6; bases outside the gene matches: 17. The DNA for the CDR3 is TGTGCCAGTAGTACCGGCCCCGAGAACAGGGGCCGACAGACCCAGTACTTC. It specifies CASSTGPENRGRQTQYF.

The V gene is TRBV28, the J gene TRBJ2-3; unclear D gene. CDR3 length: 12 amino acids. Trimming shortened V by 5 bases and J by 6 bases, and 9 bases separated the two germline ends. The germline V gene encodes CDR1 MDHEN and CDR2 SYDVKM. The CDR3: CASSPLPDTQYF. CDR3 coding DNA: TGTGCCAGCAGTCCCCTCCCCGATACGCAGTATTTT.

The rearrangement joins TRBV4-3 to TRBJ2-1; perhaps TRBD2 as D (5 bases). Trimming took 4 bases from V and 8 from J, leaving 24 bases between them. The CDR3 consists of 17 residues. CDR1 and CDR2 (germline): LGHNA, YSLEER. The CDR3 reads CASSRLRAGHARDEQFF. The CDR3 bases are TGCGCCAGCAGCCGATTGAGGGCGGGTCACGCTCGGGATGAGCAGTTCTTC.

CDR3 DNA sequence: TGTGCCAGCAGCTTTAACAACAACCTGAACACTGAAGCTTTCTTT. It yields the protein CASSFNNNLNTEAFF. The J gene is TRBJ1-1, the V gene TRBV7-2; no reliable D call. Trimming removed 3 bases at V and 0 bases at J, with 11 bases between. Germline-derived CDR1 and CDR2 are SGHTA and FQGNSA. The CDR3 sequence is 15 residues long.

The V and J genes are TRBV28 and TRBJ1-2, with 8 bases fitting TRBD1. CDR3 length: 13 amino acids. V was pared by 6 bases and J by 8 bases, with 8 bases of the junction left unmatched. The germline CDR1 and CDR2 sequences are MDHEN and SYDVKM. In nucleotides, the CDR3 is TGTGCCAGCAGCTCTCAGGGGGCGTGGGGCTACACCTTC. Translating it yields CASSSQGAWGYTF.

This clone appeared a few times. The junction does not match germline at one end; this may be a read error. CDR3 coding DNA: TGTGCCAGCAGCCTAGGGACAGTTGTTTCCTTC. Amino acid sequence: CASSLGTVVSF. This rearrangement joins TRBV7-9 to TRBJ1-2, with 7 bases aligning to TRBD1. The CDR3 spans 11 residues. In germline, CDR1 is SEHNR, CDR2 FQNEAQ (reference sequence).

This clone turned up a few times. The rearrangement uses TRBV5-4 and TRBJ1-1, with 9 bases identical to TRBD1. The CDR3 has 14 residues. The V gene end was trimmed by 1 base and the J gene end by 4 bases; junction bases not matched to a gene: 2. The germline V gene has CDR1 SGHNT and CDR2 YYREEE (reference sequence). In nucleotides, the CDR3 is TGTGCCAGCAGCTTGCAACAGGGGGCCACTGAAGCTTTCTTT. This translates into CASSLQQGATEAFF.

The J gene is TRBJ2-1, the V gene TRBV28, with no clear D. The V and J ends lost 5 bases and 5 bases respectively, with 4 bases between them. This CDR3 has 11 residues. Germline V gene data show CDR1 as MDHEN and CDR2 as SYDVKM. The CDR3 DNA reads as TGTGCCAGCAGTACTAACAATGAGCAGTTCTTC. Residues: CASSTNNEQFF.